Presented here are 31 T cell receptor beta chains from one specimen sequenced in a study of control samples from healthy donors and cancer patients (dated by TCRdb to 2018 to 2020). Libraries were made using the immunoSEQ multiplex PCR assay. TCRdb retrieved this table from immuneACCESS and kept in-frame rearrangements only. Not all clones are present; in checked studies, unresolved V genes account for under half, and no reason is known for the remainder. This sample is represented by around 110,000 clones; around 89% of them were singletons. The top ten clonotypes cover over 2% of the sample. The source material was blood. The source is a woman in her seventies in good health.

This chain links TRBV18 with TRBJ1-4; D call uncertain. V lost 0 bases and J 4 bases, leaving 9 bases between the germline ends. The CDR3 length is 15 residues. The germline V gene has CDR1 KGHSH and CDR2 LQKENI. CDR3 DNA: TGTGCCAGCTCACCACCGTCGGGGAGTAATGAAAAACTGTTTTTT. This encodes CASSPPSGSNEKLFF.

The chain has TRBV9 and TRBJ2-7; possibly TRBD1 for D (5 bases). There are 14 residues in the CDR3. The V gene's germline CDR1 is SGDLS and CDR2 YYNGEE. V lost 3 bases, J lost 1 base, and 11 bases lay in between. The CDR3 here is CASSAGHESYEQYF. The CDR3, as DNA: TGTGCCAGCAGCGCTGGACACGAATCCTACGAGCAGTACTTC.

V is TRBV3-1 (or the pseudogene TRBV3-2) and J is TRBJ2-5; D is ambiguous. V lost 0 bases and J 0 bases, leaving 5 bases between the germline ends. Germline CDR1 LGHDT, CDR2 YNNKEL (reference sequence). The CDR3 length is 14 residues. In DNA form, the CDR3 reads TGTGCCAGCAGCCAAGACCCTAACCAAGAGACCCAGTACTTC. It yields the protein CASSQDPNQETQYF.

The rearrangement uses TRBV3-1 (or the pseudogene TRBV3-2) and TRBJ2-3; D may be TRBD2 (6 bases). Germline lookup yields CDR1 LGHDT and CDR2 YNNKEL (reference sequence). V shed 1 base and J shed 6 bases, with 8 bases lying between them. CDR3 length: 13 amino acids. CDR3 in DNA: TGTGCCAGCAGCCAAGTAGGAGGGGATACGCAGTATTTT. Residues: CASSQVGGDTQYF.

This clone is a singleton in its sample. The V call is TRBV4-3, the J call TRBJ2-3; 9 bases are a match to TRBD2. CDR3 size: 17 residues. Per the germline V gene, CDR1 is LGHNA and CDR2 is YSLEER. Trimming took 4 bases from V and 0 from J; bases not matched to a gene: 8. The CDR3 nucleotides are TGCGCCAGCAGCCGTAATCCCCTAGCGGGGAGCACAGATACGCAGTATTTT. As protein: CASSRNPLAGSTDTQYF.

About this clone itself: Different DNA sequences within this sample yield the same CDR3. The CDR3 here is CASSLLGLAGGYEQYF. In DNA, the CDR3 is TGTGCCAGCAGCTTATTAGGACTAGCGGGGGGCTACGAGCAGTACTTC. The V gene is TRBV7-2, the J gene TRBJ2-7; TRBD2 matches 14 bases. CDR3 length: 16 residues. The trim removed 2 bases at V and 3 bases at J, leaving 3 bases unmatched. Looked up from germline, CDR1 is SGHTA and CDR2 is FQGNSA.

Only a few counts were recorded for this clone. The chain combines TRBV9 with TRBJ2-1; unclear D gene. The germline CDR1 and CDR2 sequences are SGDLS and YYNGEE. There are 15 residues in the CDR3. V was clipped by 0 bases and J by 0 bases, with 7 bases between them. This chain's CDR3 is CASSVGLGSYNEQFF. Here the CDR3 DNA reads TGTGCCAGCAGCGTAGGACTGGGCTCCTACAATGAGCAGTTCTTC.

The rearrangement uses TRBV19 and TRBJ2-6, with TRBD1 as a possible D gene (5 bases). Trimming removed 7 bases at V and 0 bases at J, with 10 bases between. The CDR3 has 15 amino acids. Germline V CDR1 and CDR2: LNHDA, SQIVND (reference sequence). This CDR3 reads CASKAGLSGANVLTF. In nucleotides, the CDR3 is TGTGCCAGTAAAGCAGGGCTCTCTGGGGCCAACGTCCTGACTTTC.

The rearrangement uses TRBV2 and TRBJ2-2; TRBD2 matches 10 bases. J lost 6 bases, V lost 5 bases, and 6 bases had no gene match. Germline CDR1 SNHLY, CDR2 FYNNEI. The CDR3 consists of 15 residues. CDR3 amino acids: CASSTSGIRSGELFF. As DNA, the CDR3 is TGTGCCAGCAGTACTAGCGGGATAAGGTCCGGGGAGCTGTTTTTT.

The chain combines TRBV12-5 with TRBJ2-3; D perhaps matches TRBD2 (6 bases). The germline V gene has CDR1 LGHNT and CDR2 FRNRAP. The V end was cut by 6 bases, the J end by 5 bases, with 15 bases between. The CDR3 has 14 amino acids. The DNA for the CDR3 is TGTGCTAGTGGGGAAACACGGGGGAAAGATACGCAGTATTTT. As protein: CASGETRGKDTQYF.

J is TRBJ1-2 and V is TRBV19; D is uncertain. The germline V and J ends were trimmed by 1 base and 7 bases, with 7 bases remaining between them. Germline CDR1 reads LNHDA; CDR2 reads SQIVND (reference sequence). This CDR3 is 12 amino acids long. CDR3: CASSIAAVGYTF. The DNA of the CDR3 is TGTGCCAGTAGTATAGCGGCGGTTGGCTACACCTTC.

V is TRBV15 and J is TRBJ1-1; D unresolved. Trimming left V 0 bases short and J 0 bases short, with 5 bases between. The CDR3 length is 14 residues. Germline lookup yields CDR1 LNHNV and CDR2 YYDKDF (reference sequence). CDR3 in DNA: TGTGCCACCAGCAGAGATCTAGTGAACACTGAAGCTTTCTTT. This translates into CATSRDLVNTEAFF.

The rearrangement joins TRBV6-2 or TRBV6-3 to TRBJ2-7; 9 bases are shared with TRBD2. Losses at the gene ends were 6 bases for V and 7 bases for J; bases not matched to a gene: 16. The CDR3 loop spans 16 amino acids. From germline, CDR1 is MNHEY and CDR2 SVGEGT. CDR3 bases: TGTGCCAGCAGACCTACGACTAGCGGTCCCCCCCGGGAGCAGTACTTC. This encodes CASRPTTSGPPREQYF.

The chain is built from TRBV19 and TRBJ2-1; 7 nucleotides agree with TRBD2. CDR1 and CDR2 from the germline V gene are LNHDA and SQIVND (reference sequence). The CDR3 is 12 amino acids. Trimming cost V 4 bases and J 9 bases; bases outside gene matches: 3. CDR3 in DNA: TGTGCCAGTAGTACGTTAGCGGGTGAGCAGTTCTTC. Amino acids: CASSTLAGEQFF.

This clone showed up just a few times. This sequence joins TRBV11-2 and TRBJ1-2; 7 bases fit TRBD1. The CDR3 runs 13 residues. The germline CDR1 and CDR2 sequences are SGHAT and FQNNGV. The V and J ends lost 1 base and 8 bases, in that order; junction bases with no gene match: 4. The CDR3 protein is CASSLAQGEGYTF. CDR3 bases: TGTGCCAGCAGCTTAGCCCAGGGGGAAGGCTACACCTTC.

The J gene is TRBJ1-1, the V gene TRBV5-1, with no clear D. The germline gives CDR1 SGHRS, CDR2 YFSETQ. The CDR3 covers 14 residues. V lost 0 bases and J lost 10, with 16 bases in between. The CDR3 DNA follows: TGCGCCAGCAGCTTGGCCGGAAACACGGTGGTAGCTTTCTTT. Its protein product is CASSLAGNTVVAFF.

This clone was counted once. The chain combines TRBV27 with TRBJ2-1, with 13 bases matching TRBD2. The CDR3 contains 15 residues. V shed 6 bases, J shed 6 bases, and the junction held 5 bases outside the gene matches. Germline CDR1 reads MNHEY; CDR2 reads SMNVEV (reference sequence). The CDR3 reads CASSTGTSGANEQFF. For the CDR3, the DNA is TGTGCCAGCAGCACCGGGACTAGCGGGGCCAATGAGCAGTTCTTC.

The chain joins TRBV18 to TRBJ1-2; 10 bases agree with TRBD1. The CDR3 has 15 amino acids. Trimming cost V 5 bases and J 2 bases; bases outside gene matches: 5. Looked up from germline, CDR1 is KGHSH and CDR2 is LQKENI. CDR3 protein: CASSRGQGQNYGYTF. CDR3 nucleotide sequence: TGTGCCAGCTCAAGGGGACAGGGGCAGAACTATGGCTACACCTTC.

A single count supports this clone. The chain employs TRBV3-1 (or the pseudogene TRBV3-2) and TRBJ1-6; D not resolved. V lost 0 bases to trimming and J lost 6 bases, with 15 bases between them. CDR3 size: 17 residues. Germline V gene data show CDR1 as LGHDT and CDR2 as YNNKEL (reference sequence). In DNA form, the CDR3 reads TGTGCCAGCAGCCAAGATTGGGCCCAGGCCGGTAATTCACCCCTCCACTTT. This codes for CASSQDWAQAGNSPLHF.

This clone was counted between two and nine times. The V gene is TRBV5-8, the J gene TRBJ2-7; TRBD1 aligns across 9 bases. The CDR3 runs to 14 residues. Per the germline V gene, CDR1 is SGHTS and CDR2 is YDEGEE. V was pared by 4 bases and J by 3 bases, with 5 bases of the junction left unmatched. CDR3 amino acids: CASSKQGAVYEQYF. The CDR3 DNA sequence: TGTGCCAGCAGCAAACAGGGGGCGGTCTACGAGCAGTACTTC.

As DNA, the CDR3 is TGTGCCAGCAGCTTAGGGACCAGGGGCGGAGAGACCCAGTACTTC. Its protein product is CASSLGTRGGETQYF. V usage is TRBV11-2 and J usage is TRBJ2-5, with TRBD1 as a possible D gene (6 bases). Germline CDR1 is SGHAT and CDR2 is FQNNGV. V was pared by 1 base and J by 4 bases, with 13 bases between. The CDR3 extends over 15 amino acids.

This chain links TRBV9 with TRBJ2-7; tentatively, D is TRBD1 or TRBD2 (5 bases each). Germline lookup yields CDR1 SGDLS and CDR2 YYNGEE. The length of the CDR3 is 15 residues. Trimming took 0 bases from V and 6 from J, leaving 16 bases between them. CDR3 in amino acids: CASSVGGEPAAEQYF. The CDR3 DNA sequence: TGTGCCAGCAGCGTAGGAGGGGAACCGGCCGCCGAGCAGTACTTC.

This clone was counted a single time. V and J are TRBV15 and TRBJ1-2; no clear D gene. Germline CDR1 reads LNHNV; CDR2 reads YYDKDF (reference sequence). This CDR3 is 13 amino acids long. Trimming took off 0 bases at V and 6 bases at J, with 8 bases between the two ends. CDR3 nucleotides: TGTGCCACCAGCAGAGATCCCGGTGATGGCTACACCTTC. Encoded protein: CATSRDPGDGYTF. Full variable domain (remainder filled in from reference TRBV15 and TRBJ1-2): DAMVIQNPRYQVTQFGKPVTLSCSQTLNHNVMYWYQQKSSQAPKLLFHYYDKDFNNEADTPDNFQSRRPNTSFCFLDIRSPGLGDTAMYLCATSRDPGDGYTFGSGTRLTVV.

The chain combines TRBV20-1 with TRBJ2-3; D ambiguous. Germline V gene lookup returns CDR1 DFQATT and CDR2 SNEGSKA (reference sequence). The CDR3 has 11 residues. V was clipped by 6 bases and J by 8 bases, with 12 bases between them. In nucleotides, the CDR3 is TGCAGTGCCCCGCTAACGGGTACGCAGTATTTT. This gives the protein CSAPLTGTQYF.

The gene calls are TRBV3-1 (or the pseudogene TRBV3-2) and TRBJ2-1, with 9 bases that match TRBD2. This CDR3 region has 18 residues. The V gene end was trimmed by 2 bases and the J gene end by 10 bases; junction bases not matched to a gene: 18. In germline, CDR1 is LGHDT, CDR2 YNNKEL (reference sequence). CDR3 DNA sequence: TGTGCCAGCAGCCAAAAAAGGCCCACCGTATCTGCGGGGGGGGAGCAGTTCTTC. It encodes CASSQKRPTVSAGGEQFF.

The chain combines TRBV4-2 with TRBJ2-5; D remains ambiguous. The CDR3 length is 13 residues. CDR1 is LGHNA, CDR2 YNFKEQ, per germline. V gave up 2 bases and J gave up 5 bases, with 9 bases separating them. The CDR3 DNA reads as TGTGCCAGCAGCCAAAGACTTGGGGAGACCCAGTACTTC. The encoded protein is CASSQRLGETQYF.

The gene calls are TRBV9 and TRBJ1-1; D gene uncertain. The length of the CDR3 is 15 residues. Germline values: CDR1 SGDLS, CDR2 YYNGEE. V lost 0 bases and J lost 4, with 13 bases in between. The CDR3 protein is CASSVDLRVSTEAFF. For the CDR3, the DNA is TGTGCCAGCAGCGTAGATTTGAGGGTGTCCACTGAAGCTTTCTTT.

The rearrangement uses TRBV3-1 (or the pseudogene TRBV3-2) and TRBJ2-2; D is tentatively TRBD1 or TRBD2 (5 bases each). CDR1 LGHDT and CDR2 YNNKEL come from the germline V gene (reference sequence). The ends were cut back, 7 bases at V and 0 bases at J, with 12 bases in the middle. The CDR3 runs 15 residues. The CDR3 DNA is TGTGCCAGCAAACGGGACCTAGCGAACACCGGGGAGCTGTTTTTT. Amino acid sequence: CASKRDLANTGELFF.

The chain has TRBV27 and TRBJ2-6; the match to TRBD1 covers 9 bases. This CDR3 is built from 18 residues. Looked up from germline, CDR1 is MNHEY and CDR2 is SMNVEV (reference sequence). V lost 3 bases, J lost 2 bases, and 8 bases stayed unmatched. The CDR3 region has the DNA TGTGCCAGCAGTTTCTCGGGACAGGGTGTGGCTGGGGCCAACGTCCTGACTTTC. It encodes CASSFSGQGVAGANVLTF.

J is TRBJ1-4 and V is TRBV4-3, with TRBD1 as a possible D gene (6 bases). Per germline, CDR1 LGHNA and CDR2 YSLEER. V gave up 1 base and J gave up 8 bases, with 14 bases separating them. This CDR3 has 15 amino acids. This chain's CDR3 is CASSQVSGAGEKLFF. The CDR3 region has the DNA TGCGCCAGCAGCCAAGTTTCGGGGGCAGGAGAAAAACTGTTTTTT.

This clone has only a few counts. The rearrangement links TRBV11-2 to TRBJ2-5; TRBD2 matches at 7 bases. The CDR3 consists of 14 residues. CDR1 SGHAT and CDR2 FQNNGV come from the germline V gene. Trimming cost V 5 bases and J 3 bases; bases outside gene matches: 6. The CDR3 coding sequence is TGTGCCAGCAGCGTCAGCGGGGCAAAAGAGACCCAGTACTTC. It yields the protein CASSVSGAKETQYF.